This TCR beta chain was sequenced for a study of T-cell reconstitution after alpha-beta-depleted transplantation in children (dated by TCRdb to the mid-2010s). With regard to the full study: The study quantitatively tracked T-cell immune reconstitution after TCRalphabeta/CD19-depleted allogeneic hematopoietic cell transplantation in children using TCR repertoire profiling.

As for this clonotype: Its antigen is still unknown. No much larger clone exists at a distance of one base, and base qualities are not known.

Spanning cysteine to phenylalanine, the CDR3 consists of 14 amino acids. CDR3 DNA only is kept here, 42 bases in frame from base 1. The junction shows trimming of 5 bases on V and 8 bases on J, and the gene matches do not reach 8 bases of it. The CDR1 and CDR2 encoded by the germline V gene are SGHVS and FQNEAQ. Overall study results and their limits: The apparently early alphabetaT-cell count recovery about two months after transplant was reportedly dependent on only several hundred rapidly expanded clones derived from non-depleted graft cells. Hyperexpanded clone frequencies declined over subsequent months; after one year, T-cell counts and TCRbeta diversity were mostly attributed to newly produced T cells. In some patients, the high TCRbeta diversity seen at day 60 was put down to recipient T cells and intrathymic progenitors that had survived conditioning.

Interpreted using the paper, the treatment or condition label stands for: allogeneic hematopoietic cell transplantation with graft depleted of TCRalphabeta T cells and CD19 B cells. Transplant recipients were children who received TCRalphabeta/CD19-depleted allogeneic hematopoietic cell grafts. The protocol used for the library was PCR. For sequencing, an Illumina HiSeq 2500 was employed. Molecular barcoding was employed in the preparation of TCR libraries, with unique molecular identifiers being used to normalize TCRbeta repertoire quantification. Starting from the raw public reads, TCRdb applied fastp trimming at Q25, assembled clones with MiXCR and retained in-frame beta chains. When rows share a CDR3 protein, they turn into one entry using the most common DNA and genes. For this sample there are almost 600,000 distinct CDR3 sequences; over 25% appear just once. Less than 40% of the sample is held by the ten biggest clonotypes.

The sample was PBMCs, taken before TCRalphabeta/CD19-depleted stem cell transplant. The origin of this receptor is a boy in the first two years of life with Wiskott-Aldrich syndrome, due to receive a stem cell transplant. This chain joins TRBV7-8 to TRBJ2-1, and TRBD2 aligns with 8 junction nucleotides. The DNA is TGTGCCAGCAGCATACTAGCGGCCATATATGAGCAGTTCTTC. Translated, this gives CASSILAAIYEQFF. Joined to the reference TRBV7-8 and TRBJ2-1 proteins, this CDR3 gives the full variable domain: GAGVSQSPRYKVAKRGQDVALRCDPISGHVSLFWYQQALGQGPEFLTYFQNEAQLDKSGLPSDRFFAERPEGSVSTLKIQRTQQEDSAVYLCASSILAAIYEQFFGPGTRLTVL.